The entry below describes one T cell receptor beta chain. This sample stems from a study of blood T cell repertoires in COVID-19. Study-wide background: COVID-19 samples, acute and convalescent, were from the United States, Italy and Spain. The cDNA or gDNA used as material had been derived from T cells, B-cell-depleted T cells, or PBMCs.

Sequenced by immunoSEQ multiplex PCR; TCRdb stores in-frame clones only, minus some. The sample lists under 150,000 clones; approximately 83% were seen once. In germline, CDR1 is SGDLS, CDR2 YYNGEE. Germline trimming cut 2 bases from V and 5 bases from J; bases unmatched to any gene: 3. The CDR3 is made up of 14 amino acids. The TCR comes from an elderly man with acute or convalescent COVID-19. Sequencing used peripheral blood. V is TRBV9 and J is TRBJ1-1, with 10 bases fitting TRBD1. For the CDR3, the DNA is TGTGCCAGCAGCGTGGGGGACAGGGGAACTGAAGCTTTCTTT. Translated: CASSVGDRGTEAFF. Using reference TRBV9 and TRBJ1-1 for the parts outside the CDR3, the full variable domain is DSGVTQTPKHLITATGQRVTLRCSPRSGDLSVYWYQQSLDQGLQFLIQYYNGEERAKGNILERFSAQQFPDLHSELNLSSLELGDSALYFCASSVGDRGTEAFFGQGTRLTVV.